This is a list of T cell receptor beta chains from one sample in a study of cytomegalovirus exposure and HLA in healthy donors. Assay used: immunoSEQ multiplex PCR; TCRdb lists only in-frame clones, some missing. The sample has 200,000 to 250,000 clones, around 75% seen once. Sequenced sample: PBMCs. These receptors were collected from a young woman in good health and CMV-seronegative. Both conserved end residues are part of each CDR3. Each record gives: V gene, clone size, D gene, J gene, CDR3 protein, CDR3 DNA. The D gene is left open where the match is weak. Size is stated for part of the rows, as once, few or many counts, or as a class when the clone is expanded.

TRBV9,once,.,TRBJ2-7,CASSTRDAHEQYF,TGTGCCAGCAGCACGCGGGACGCCCACGAGCAGTACTTC
TRBV2,.,.,TRBJ2-7,CASSLLPAYEQYF,TGTGCCAGCAGTCTTCTTCCCGCCTACGAGCAGTACTTC
TRBV6-1,.,.,TRBJ1-1,CASRVSGSTEAFF,TGTGCCAGCAGGGTCTCCGGGAGCACTGAAGCTTTCTTT
TRBV27,.,.,TRBJ2-1,CASTPSLSSYNEQFF,TGTGCCAGCACCCCGTCCCTGAGCTCCTACAATGAGCAGTTCTTC
TRBV2,.,.,TRBJ1-5,CASSEWGDQPQHF,TGTGCCAGCAGTGAATGGGGGGATCAGCCCCAGCATTTT
TRBV27,.,.,TRBJ2-7,CASSPDRYIYEQYF,TGTGCCAGCAGTCCAGATCGTTACATCTACGAGCAGTACTTC
TRBV7-8,.,TRBD2,TRBJ2-1,CASSLPGLAASSYNEQFF,TGTGCCAGCAGCTTACCGGGACTAGCGGCGAGCTCCTACAATGAGCAGTTCTTC
TRBV27,.,TRBD1,TRBJ1-6,CASSSTGSSYNSPLHF,TGTGCCAGCAGTTCGACAGGGAGCTCCTATAATTCACCCCTCCACTTT
TRBV29-1,.,TRBD2,TRBJ2-3,CSVEDRTSGAGTDTQYF,TGCAGCGTTGAAGACAGGACTAGCGGAGCAGGGACAGATACGCAGTATTTT
TRBV27,.,.,TRBJ2-5,CASSLVVRETQYF,TGTGCCAGCAGTTTAGTTGTACGGGAGACCCAGTACTTC
TRBV7-9,.,TRBD1,TRBJ1-1,CSSSFLKKTTGVEAFF,TGTTCCAGCAGCTTTTTAAAAAAGACAACAGGGGTCGAAGCTTTCTTT
TRBV5-1,.,.,TRBJ1-1,CASSTNRVGWNTEAFF,TGCGCCAGCAGCACGAACAGGGTCGGGTGGAACACTGAAGCTTTCTTT
TRBV11-2,.,.,TRBJ2-2,CASSFTGTGELFF,TGTGCCAGCAGCTTTACAGGGACCGGGGAGCTGTTTTTT
TRBV7-7,.,TRBD2,TRBJ2-5,CASSLNRASGGKTQYF,TGTGCTAGCAGCTTAAACAGGGCTAGCGGGGGCAAGACCCAGTACTTC
TRBV6-1,.,.,TRBJ1-2,CASSVSGSSIYGYTF,TGTGCCAGCAGCGTCTCCGGGTCCTCCATCTATGGCTACACCTTC
TRBV5-5,.,.,TRBJ1-4,CASSLNNPSQELFF,TGTGCCAGCAGCTTAAATAATCCGTCTCAGGAACTGTTTTTT
TRBV5-6,few,TRBD1,TRBJ1-2,CASSPPVQGDYGYTF,TGTGCCAGCAGCCCACCCGTACAGGGGGACTATGGCTACACCTTC
TRBV5-1,.,TRBD2,TRBJ2-7,CASSAGLAGGRYEQYF,TGCGCCAGCAGCGCAGGACTAGCGGGAGGGAGGTACGAGCAGTACTTC
TRBV27,few,TRBD1,TRBJ1-1,CASSPDREYYTEAFF,TGTGCCAGCAGTCCGGACAGGGAATATTACACTGAAGCTTTCTTT
TRBV7-9,.,.,TRBJ1-5,CASSLRDNQPQHF,TGTGCCAGCAGCTTGAGAGACAATCAGCCCCAGCATTTT
TRBV10-3,.,.,TRBJ1-2,CAISPSRDDYGYTF,TGTGCCATCAGCCCTTCGCGGGACGACTATGGCTACACCTTC
TRBV2,.,TRBD1,TRBJ1-5,CASSKGQVSNQPQHF,TGTGCCAGCAGCAAAGGACAGGTTAGCAATCAGCCCCAGCATTTT
TRBV5-5,few,.,TRBJ2-3,CASSSLPQRGIITDTQYF,TGTGCCAGCAGCTCCCTACCACAGCGAGGGATAATTACAGATACGCAGTATTTT
TRBV5-4,few,.,TRBJ1-1,CASSLQGVGTEAFF,TGTGCCAGCAGCTTACAGGGTGTGGGGACTGAAGCTTTCTTT
TRBV4-3,.,TRBD2,TRBJ2-7,CASSATSGSLNEQYF,TGCGCCAGCAGCGCCACTAGCGGGAGTTTGAACGAGCAGTACTTC
TRBV19,.,TRBD2,TRBJ2-3,CASSMGSGGPDTQYF,TGTGCCAGTAGTATGGGGAGCGGGGGCCCAGATACGCAGTATTTT
TRBV7-3,.,TRBD1,TRBJ2-2,CASRGTANTGELFF,TGTGCCAGCAGAGGGACAGCGAACACCGGGGAGCTGTTTTTT
TRBV27,.,.,TRBJ2-7,CASSSLQGLWEQYF,TGTGCCAGCAGTTCCCTACAGGGTTTGTGGGAGCAGTACTTC
TRBV7-7,.,.,TRBJ1-3,CAGSLGPSSGNTIYF,TGTGCTGGCAGCTTAGGCCCCAGCTCTGGAAACACCATATATTTT
TRBV6-1,.,TRBD1,TRBJ1-1,CAGRQGGNTEAFF,TGTGCCGGACGGCAGGGGGGGAACACTGAAGCTTTCTTT
TRBV6-6,.,.,TRBJ1-2,CASRSVAGPGYGYTF,TGTGCCAGCAGAAGTGTGGCGGGACCTGGCTATGGCTACACCTTC
TRBV10-3,.,.,TRBJ1-1,CAIKTGVNTEAFF,TGTGCCATTAAAACCGGGGTGAACACTGAAGCTTTCTTT
TRBV27,.,TRBD1,TRBJ2-1,CATGGAYNEQFF,TGTGCCACAGGGGGTGCGTACAATGAGCAGTTCTTC
TRBV6-1,.,.,TRBJ2-3,CASEYQVADTQYF,TGTGCCAGCGAGTATCAGGTAGCAGATACGCAGTATTTT
TRBV19,.,.,TRBJ2-7,CASSIGSILRGQYF,TGTGCCAGTAGTATTGGGAGCATCCTTCGGGGACAGTACTTC
TRBV7-9,.,TRBD2,TRBJ2-1,CASSLGGLAGDNEQFF,TGTGCCAGCAGCTTAGGGGGACTAGCGGGAGACAATGAGCAGTTCTTC
TRBV7-9,.,.,TRBJ2-4,CASSLVGARQAKNIQYF,TGTGCCAGCAGCTTAGTTGGGGCAAGGCAAGCCAAAAACATTCAGTACTTC
TRBV9,.,TRBD2,TRBJ2-3,CASSVDSGRASTDTQYF,TGTGCCAGCAGCGTAGATAGCGGGAGGGCCTCTACAGATACGCAGTATTTT
TRBV5-8,.,.,TRBJ2-1,CASSLAGMNNEQFF,TGTGCCAGCAGCTTGGCAGGGATGAACAATGAGCAGTTCTTC
TRBV10-3,many,TRBD2,TRBJ2-1,CATGTSGWNEQFF,TGTGCCACCGGGACTAGCGGGTGGAATGAGCAGTTCTTC
TRBV4-1,.,.,TRBJ2-1,CASSQVDLASYEQFF,TGCGCCAGCAGCCAAGTTGATTTAGCCTCCTATGAGCAGTTCTTC
TRBV7-9,once,.,TRBJ2-2,CASSPLVSGELFF,TGTGCCAGCAGCCCGCTAGTATCCGGGGAGCTGTTTTTT
TRBV6-1,.,TRBD1,TRBJ1-4,CASSPQTGNNEKLFF,TGTGCCAGCAGTCCACAGACAGGGAATAATGAAAAACTGTTTTTT
TRBV5-8,once,TRBD1,TRBJ1-2,CASSIDRGLAYGYTF,TGTGCCAGCAGCATAGACAGGGGGCTTGCCTATGGCTACACCTTC
TRBV19,.,TRBD2,TRBJ2-3,CASSRRLAGGYTDTQYF,TGTGCCAGTAGTCGAAGACTAGCGGGAGGGTACACAGATACGCAGTATTTT
TRBV5-1,.,TRBD2,TRBJ2-1,CASSLPGLAGLNEQFF,TGCGCCAGCAGCTTACCGGGACTAGCGGGGTTAAATGAGCAGTTCTTC
TRBV11-3,.,.,TRBJ2-1,CASSLDSLSGQFF,TGTGCCAGCAGCTTAGATAGTCTGAGTGGGCAGTTCTTC
TRBV5-1,.,TRBD1,TRBJ1-1,CATRTGVNTEAFF,TGCGCCACCCGGACAGGGGTGAACACTGAAGCTTTCTTT
TRBV2,few,.,TRBJ2-4,CATVRAGDNIQYF,TGTGCCACCGTGAGGGCAGGGGATAACATTCAGTACTTC
TRBV11-3,.,TRBD2,TRBJ2-1,CASSLDLLAGGDNEQFF,TGTGCCAGCAGCTTAGATCTCCTAGCGGGGGGGGACAATGAGCAGTTCTTC
TRBV2,.,.,TRBJ2-7,CASSLYEQYF,TGTGCCAGCAGCCTATACGAGCAGTACTTC
TRBV10-3,.,.,TRBJ1-6,CAIKDSDSPLHF,TGTGCCATCAAGGACAGCGATTCACCCCTCCACTTT
TRBV6-4,few,.,TRBJ1-1,CASSEYYSTEAFF,TGTGCCAGCAGTGAATATTACAGCACTGAAGCTTTCTTT
TRBV5-1,few,TRBD1,TRBJ1-3,CASSLGDTGDAIYF,TGCGCCAGCAGCTTGGGGGACACAGGGGACGCCATATATTTT